These 22 T cell receptor beta chains were sequenced from one sample in a study of T cell repertoires in cytomegalovirus infection. The antigens for these receptors are not known. TCRdb re-called the reads through MiXCR, storing one row per CDR3 protein. Among about 700,000 distinct CDR3 sequences listed, around a third were seen once. Here the sequenced sample was cultured PBMCs, taken from culture after CMV antigen stimulation. These receptor sequences come from a human donor in good health (CMV status not recorded). Some clones in this sample may be carry-over from other donors' samples.

Notes on this clonotype: A much larger clone lies a single base off, so this may be a read error. This CDR3 is missing its conserved last phenylalanine or tryptophan, likely due to a read error. The genes are TRBV7-2 and TRBJ1-5; no definite D call. Germline loops: CDR1 SGHTA, CDR2 FQGNSA. V was cut by 3 bases and J by 5 bases, with 11 bases left in between. The CDR3 runs 14 residues. The CDR3 loop reads CASSFRAYDQPQHL. The CDR3 DNA reads TGTGCCAGCAGCTTCCGTGCGTACGATCAGCCCCAGCATTTG.

The chain couples TRBV19 to TRBJ2-5; the D is unclear. Trimming left V 7 bases short and J 1 base short, with 13 bases between. Germline CDR1 reads LNHDA; CDR2 reads SQIVND (reference sequence). The CDR3 loop spans 14 amino acids. As DNA, the CDR3 is TGTGCCAGTACCCCCCCAGAGTCCCAAGAGACCCAGTACTTC. It specifies CASTPPESQETQYF.

The J gene is TRBJ2-7, the V gene TRBV27; D could derive from TRBD1 or TRBD2 (5 bases each). V gave up 2 bases and J gave up 3 bases, with 17 bases separating them. Germline CDR1 is MNHEY and CDR2 is SMNVEV (reference sequence). The CDR3 spans 16 residues. CDR3 amino acids: CASSLRAALGVYEQYF. The CDR3 region has the DNA TGTGCCAGCAGTTTACGGGCGGCCCTGGGGGTCTACGAGCAGTACTTC.

This clonotype was seen a few times. The chain employs TRBV7-2 and TRBJ2-5; D unresolved. CDR3 length: 14 residues. Trimming took off 2 bases at V and 0 bases at J, with 7 bases between the two ends. The germline V gene has CDR1 SGHTA and CDR2 FQGNSA. The CDR3 reads CASSLQVYQETQYF. The CDR3, as DNA: TGTGCCAGCAGCTTACAGGTGTACCAAGAGACCCAGTACTTC.

J is TRBJ1-1 and V is TRBV6-2 or TRBV6-3; weak D call: TRBD1 (5 bases). Germline-derived CDR1 and CDR2 are MNHEY and SVGEGT. The V end was cut by 2 bases, the J end by 4 bases, with 14 bases between. CDR3 length: 15 amino acids. In DNA form, the CDR3 reads TGTGCCAGCAGTTACAACCGGGGGGTTGGCACTGAAGCTTTCTTT. Translating gives CASSYNRGVGTEAFF.

The J gene is TRBJ1-5, the V gene TRBV12-3 or TRBV12-4, with D hard to call. V was trimmed by 8 bases and J by 0 bases, leaving 17 bases between them. The CDR3 spans 16 residues. Here the CDR3 DNA reads TGTGCCAGCGCCGGTCCTGGGAGCCTTAGCAATCAGCCCCAGCATTTT. This encodes CASAGPGSLSNQPQHF.

J is TRBJ2-3 and V is TRBV7-8; D gene ambiguous. The CDR3 is made up of 13 amino acids. V lost 5 bases and J lost 5, with 11 bases in between. Germline V gives CDR1 SGHVS, CDR2 FQNEAQ. The CDR3 DNA reads TGTGCCAGCAGCATCCAGGCTGGAGATACGCAGTATTTT. It yields the protein CASSIQAGDTQYF.

V and J are TRBV10-3 and TRBJ2-3; D is tentatively TRBD1 or TRBD2 (5 bases each). The CDR3 sequence is 17 residues long. V was pared by 1 base and J by 2 bases, with 16 bases between. From germline, CDR1 is ENHRY and CDR2 SYGVKD. The DNA for the CDR3 is TGTGCCATCAGTGAGTTGTTCCGGGACCAATACACAGATACGCAGTATTTT. Amino acids: CAISELFRDQYTDTQYF.

This clonotype was observed a few times. The chain carries TRBV24-1 and TRBJ1-1; D is ambiguous. Germline V CDR1 and CDR2: KGHDR, SFDVKD. V was trimmed by 8 bases and J by 7 bases, leaving 10 bases between them. This CDR3 is 11 amino acids long. CDR3 sequence: CATTLGYEAFF. The CDR3 coding sequence is TGTGCCACCACCCTCGGTTATGAAGCTTTCTTT.

This clonotype turned up a few times. The chain recombines TRBV11-2 with TRBJ1-1; unclear D gene. The V gene lost 5 bases and the J gene lost 11 bases, with 12 bases spanning the gap. Germline CDR1 reads SGHAT; CDR2 reads FQNNGV. The CDR3 loop spans 11 amino acids. Here the CDR3 reads CASSKDLAAFF. The CDR3, as DNA: TGTGCCAGCAGCAAAGACCTGGCCGCTTTCTTT.

This clonotype was detected a few times. The chain employs TRBV4-1 and TRBJ2-7, with D hard to call. Germline CDR1 reads MGHRA; CDR2 reads YSYEKL. The V end was cut by 0 bases, the J end by 0 bases, with 12 bases between. The CDR3 has 16 residues. CDR3: CASSQDGLGISYEQYF. The CDR3 DNA reads as TGCGCCAGCAGCCAAGATGGCCTAGGTATCTCCTACGAGCAGTACTTC.

CDR3 region: CASQSWMNTEAFF. In DNA, the CDR3 is TGTGCCAGCCAAAGTTGGATGAACACTGAAGCTTTCTTT. The chain joins TRBV19 to TRBJ1-1; D is ambiguous. The V end was cut by 9 bases, the J end by 0 bases, with 11 bases between. The CDR3 loop spans 13 amino acids. Germline V gene sequence: CDR1 LNHDA, CDR2 SQIVND (reference sequence).

Many counts were recorded for this clonotype. The chain recombines TRBV7-2 with TRBJ1-5, with a tentative D call TRBD1 (6 bases). Germline-derived CDR1 and CDR2 are SGHTA and FQGNSA. Trimming shortened V by 1 base and J by 3 bases, and 13 bases separated the two germline ends. The CDR3 covers 16 residues. The DNA for the CDR3 is TGTGCCAGCAGCTTAGTAGGAGGGGGATCCAATCAGCCCCAGCATTTT. This codes for CASSLVGGGSNQPQHF.

The sample holds many counts of this clonotype. This chain joins TRBV7-2 and TRBJ2-3; tentatively, D is TRBD1 (6 bases). The CDR3 spans 15 residues. Trimming took off 5 bases at V and 4 bases at J, with 16 bases between the two ends. From germline, CDR1 is SGHTA and CDR2 FQGNSA. The CDR3, as DNA: TGTGCCAGCAGCCCCCGGGACAAAGGATCAGATACGCAGTATTTT. Protein product: CASSPRDKGSDTQYF. Together with reference TRBV7-2 and TRBJ2-3, the CDR3 gives the full variable domain: GAGVSQSPSNKVTEKGKDVELRCDPISGHTALYWYRQSLGQGLEFLIYFQGNSAPDKSGLPSDRFSAERTGGSVSTLTIQRTQQEDSAVYLCASSPRDKGSDTQYFGPGTRLTVL.

This clonotype has more than one count but fewer than ten. The chain carries TRBV7-2 and TRBJ1-1, with D unresolved. The V end lost 4 bases, the J end lost 2 bases, and 11 bases lay between the germline ends. CDR3 length: 14 residues. Looked up from germline, CDR1 is SGHTA and CDR2 is FQGNSA. The CDR3 spells CASSSGPANTEAFF. CDR3 coding DNA: TGTGCCAGCAGCTCCGGCCCTGCTAACACTGAAGCTTTCTTT.

A few counts support this clonotype. The chain couples TRBV7-6 to TRBJ2-1; 9 bases match TRBD2. V shed 8 bases and J 6 bases; nucleotides not matched to a gene: 8. Germline CDR1 is SGHVS and CDR2 is FNYEAQ. The CDR3 contains 14 residues. The CDR3 reads CASGLTSGGNEQFF. The CDR3 nucleotides are TGTGCCAGCGGTTTGACTAGCGGAGGCAATGAGCAGTTCTTC. Filled out from reference TRBV7-6 and TRBJ2-1, the complete variable domain reads GAGVSQSPRYKVTKRGQDVALRCDPISGHVSLYWYRQALGQGPEFLTYFNYEAQQDKSGLPNDRFSAERPEGSISTLTIQRTEQRDSAMYRCASGLTSGGNEQFFGPGTRLTVL.

The table lists this clonotype with many counts. The chain is built from TRBV7-8 and TRBJ1-5; D remains unclear. CDR1 is SGHVS and CDR2 is FQNEAQ in the germline V gene. This CDR3 region has 15 residues. The ends were cut back, 5 bases at V and 0 bases at J, with 11 bases in the middle. This CDR3 is CASSRGRISNQPQHF. The CDR3 DNA sequence: TGTGCCAGCAGCCGAGGACGGATTAGCAATCAGCCCCAGCATTTT.

This clonotype showed up just a few times. This chain joins TRBV19 and TRBJ1-4; maybe TRBD1 (6 bases). Germline assignment: CDR1 LNHDA and CDR2 SQIVND (reference sequence). The V gene lost 5 bases and the J gene lost 8 bases, with 12 bases spanning the gap. This CDR3 is 13 amino acids long. The DNA for the CDR3 is TGTGCCAGTAGTGGGGGCGTTCGAGAAAAACTGTTTTTT. It is translated as CASSGGVREKLFF.

In this sample, this clonotype turned up a few times. The rearrangement joins TRBV5-1 to TRBJ1-2; D unresolved. The length of the CDR3 is 15 residues. From germline, CDR1 is SGHRS and CDR2 YFSETQ. V was cut by 1 base and J by 1 base, with 11 bases left in between. CDR3 sequence (DNA): TGCGCCAGCAGCTTGAAAGGGTCAGATAACTATGGCTACACCTTC. Residues: CASSLKGSDNYGYTF.

This clonotype was detected ten times or more. The gene calls are TRBV7-2 and TRBJ1-6; the match to TRBD1 covers 9 bases. Germline assignment: CDR1 SGHTA and CDR2 FQGNSA. This CDR3 spans 16 amino acids. The trim removed 5 bases at V and 7 bases at J, leaving 9 bases unmatched. The CDR3 is CASSGGGTGRNSPLHF. As DNA, the CDR3 is TGTGCCAGCAGCGGGGGAGGGACAGGGAGAAATTCACCCCTCCACTTT.

Only a few counts were recorded for this clonotype. The chain is built from TRBV27 and TRBJ2-3, with TRBD2 identical over 8 bases. Germline V gene sequence: CDR1 MNHEY, CDR2 SMNVEV (reference sequence). The CDR3 runs 15 residues. V lost 8 bases to trimming and J lost 8 bases; unmatched junction nucleotides: 15. CDR3 loop: CASAYSGGAIGTQYF. The CDR3 DNA follows: TGTGCCAGCGCTTATTCCGGGGGGGCCATCGGTACGCAGTATTTT.

This chain joins TRBV5-1 and TRBJ2-3; 10 bases match TRBD2. Trimming removed 4 bases from V and 4 bases from J; junction bases left unmatched: 9. The CDR3 has 16 amino acids. Germline V gene data show CDR1 as SGHRS and CDR2 as YFSETQ. As DNA, the CDR3 is TGCGCCAGCAGCCCCCTCGGAGCGGGAGGGGCAGATACGCAGTATTTT. Its translation is CASSPLGAGGADTQYF.